This TCR beta chain originates from a study of Ad26.COV2.S vaccination and SARS-CoV-2 variants. TCRdb's table, derived via immunoSEQ multiplex PCR, lists solely in-frame clones and lacks some. The sample holds about 350,000 clones, about 87% seen once. As concerns this clone: In the same sample, other DNA sequences code for this CDR3.

The treatment is: about 20 received Ad26.COV2.S at low or high dose, single or two shots; a few received placebo; per-sample allocation not given. After the first vaccine or placebo injection, samples were drawn on day 63. CDR3 size: 12 residues. V was cut by 2 bases and J by 4 bases, with 6 bases left in between. The TCR comes from a person aged 18-65 years who received the Ad26.COV2.S COVID-19 vaccine or a placebo. The sequenced sample was peripheral blood, obtained in a trial of Ad26.COV2.S vaccine versus placebo. This chain connects TRBV12-3 or TRBV12-4 to TRBJ2-7, with D perhaps TRBD1 (5 bases). The CDR3 sequence: CASSLQGYEQYF. In DNA, the CDR3 is TGTGCCAGCAGTTTACAGGGTTACGAGCAGTACTTC.